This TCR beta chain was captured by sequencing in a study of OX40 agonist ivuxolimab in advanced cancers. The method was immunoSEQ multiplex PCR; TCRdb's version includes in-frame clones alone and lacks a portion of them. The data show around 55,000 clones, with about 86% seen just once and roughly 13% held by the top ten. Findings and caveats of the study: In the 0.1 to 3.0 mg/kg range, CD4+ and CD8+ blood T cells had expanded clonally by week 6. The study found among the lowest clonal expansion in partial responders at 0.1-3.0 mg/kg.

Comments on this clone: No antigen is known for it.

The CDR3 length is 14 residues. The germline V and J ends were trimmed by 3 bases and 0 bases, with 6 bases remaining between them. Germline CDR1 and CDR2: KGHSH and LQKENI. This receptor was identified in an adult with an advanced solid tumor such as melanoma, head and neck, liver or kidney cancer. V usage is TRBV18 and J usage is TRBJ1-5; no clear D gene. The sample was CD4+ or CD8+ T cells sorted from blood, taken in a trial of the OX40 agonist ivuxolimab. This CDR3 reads CASSPSNSNQPQHF. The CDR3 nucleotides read TGTGCCAGCTCACCGTCGAATAGCAATCAGCCCCAGCATTTT.